Listed here are 2 T cell receptor beta chains from one sample, sequenced in a study of T-cell memory formation after mild COVID-19. TCRdb reanalysed the 5' RACE reads using MiXCR and keeps one entry per CDR3 protein. This sample carries 470,000 or so distinct CDR3 sequences, 18% of them seen once, and the ten largest clones take 9% to 15%. Sequencing was done on a sample of PBMCs or a T cell subset sorted from them (not recorded which). Receptor source: an adult woman who had mild COVID-19 (a few samples of this study predate the infection). Cell type and time point are not known.

This clonotype was seen a few times. J is TRBJ2-6 and V is TRBV3-1; D not certain. This CDR3 is 15 amino acids long. Germline assignment: CDR1 LGHDT and CDR2 YNNKEL (reference sequence). Trimming cost V 1 base and J 10 bases, with 14 bases left between them. The CDR3 loop is CASSQATDALNVLTF. CDR3 in DNA: TGTGCCAGCAGCCAAGCCACAGACGCCCTGAACGTCCTGACTTTC. The full variable domain, in which reference TRBV3-1 and TRBJ2-6 provide the parts outside the CDR3, is DTAVSQTPKYLVTQMGNDKSIKCEQNLGHDTMYWYKQDSKKFLKIMFSYNNKELIINETVPNRFSPKSPDKAHLNLHINSLELGDSAVYFCASSQATDALNVLTFGAGSRLTVL.

In this sample, this clonotype turned up once. The chain has TRBV9 and TRBJ2-3; TRBD1 aligns across 9 bases. Germline V gene data show CDR1 as SGDLS and CDR2 as YYNGEE. The CDR3 sequence is 15 residues long. Trimming took 3 bases from V and 5 from J; bases not matched to a gene: 7. The CDR3 spells CASSGWDRVGDTQYF. CDR3 in DNA: TGTGCCAGCAGCGGATGGGACAGGGTAGGAGATACGCAGTATTTT.